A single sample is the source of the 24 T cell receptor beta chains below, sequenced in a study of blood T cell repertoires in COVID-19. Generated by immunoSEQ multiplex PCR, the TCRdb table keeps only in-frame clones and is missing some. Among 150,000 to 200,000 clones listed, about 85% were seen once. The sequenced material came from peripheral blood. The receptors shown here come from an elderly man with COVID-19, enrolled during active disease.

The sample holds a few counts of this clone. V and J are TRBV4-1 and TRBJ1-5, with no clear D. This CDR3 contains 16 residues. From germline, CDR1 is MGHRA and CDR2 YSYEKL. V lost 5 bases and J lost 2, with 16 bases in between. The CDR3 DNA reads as TGCGCCAGCAGCGCCCTGGGAGGGATTGGCAATCAGCCCCAGCATTTT. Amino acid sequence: CASSALGGIGNQPQHF.

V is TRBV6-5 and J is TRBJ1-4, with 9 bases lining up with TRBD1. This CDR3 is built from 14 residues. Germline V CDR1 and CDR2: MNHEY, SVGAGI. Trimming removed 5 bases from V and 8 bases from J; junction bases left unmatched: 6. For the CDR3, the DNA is TGTGCCAGCAGTAGGGACAGGGCCCGGGAAAAACTGTTTTTT. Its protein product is CASSRDRAREKLFF.

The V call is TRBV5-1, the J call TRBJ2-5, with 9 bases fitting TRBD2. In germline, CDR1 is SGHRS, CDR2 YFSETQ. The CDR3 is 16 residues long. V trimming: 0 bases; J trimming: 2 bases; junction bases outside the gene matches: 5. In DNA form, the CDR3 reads TGCGCCAGCAGCTTGGAGCCGGCGGGGGGGCAAGAGACCCAGTACTTC. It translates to CASSLEPAGGQETQYF.

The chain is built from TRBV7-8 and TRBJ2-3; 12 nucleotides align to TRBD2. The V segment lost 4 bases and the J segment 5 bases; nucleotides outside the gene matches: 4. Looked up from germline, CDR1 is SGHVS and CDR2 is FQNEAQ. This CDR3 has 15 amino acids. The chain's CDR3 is CASSWLAGGQDTQYF. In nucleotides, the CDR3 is TGTGCCAGCAGCTGGCTAGCGGGGGGGCAAGATACGCAGTATTTT.

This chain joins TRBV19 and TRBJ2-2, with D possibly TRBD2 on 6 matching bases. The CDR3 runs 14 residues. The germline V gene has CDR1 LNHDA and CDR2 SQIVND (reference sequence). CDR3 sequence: CASRRRGNTGELFF. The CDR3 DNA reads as TGTGCAAGTCGCCGGAGGGGTAACACCGGGGAGCTGTTTTTT. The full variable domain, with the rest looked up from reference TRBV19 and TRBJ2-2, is DGGITQSPKYLFRKEGQNVTLSCEQNLNHDAMYWYRQDPGQGLRLIYYSQIVNDFQKGDIAEGYSVSREKKESFPLTVTSAQKNPTAFYLCASRRRGNTGELFFGEGSRLTVL.

CDR3 nucleotide sequence: TGTGCCAGCAGTTGGACAGGGAATGAAAAACTGTTTTTT. Its translation is CASSWTGNEKLFF. This rearrangement joins TRBV6-1 to TRBJ1-4; 8 bases align to TRBD1. The germline V gene has CDR1 MNHNS and CDR2 SASEGT. CDR3 length equals 13 residues. V dropped 5 bases and J dropped 5; count of bases not matched to a gene: 1.

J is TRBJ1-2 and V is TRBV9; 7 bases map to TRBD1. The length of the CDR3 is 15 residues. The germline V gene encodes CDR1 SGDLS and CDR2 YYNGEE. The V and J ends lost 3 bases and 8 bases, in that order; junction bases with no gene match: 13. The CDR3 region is CASSAYRQGGQGYTF. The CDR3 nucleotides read TGTGCCAGCAGCGCTTACAGACAGGGAGGTCAAGGCTACACCTTC.

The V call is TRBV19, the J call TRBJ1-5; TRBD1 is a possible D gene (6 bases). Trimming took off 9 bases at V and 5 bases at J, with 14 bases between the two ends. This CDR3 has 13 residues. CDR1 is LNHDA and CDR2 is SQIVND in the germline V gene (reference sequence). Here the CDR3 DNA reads TGTGCCAGCAGCCGGGACACTTATCAGCCCCAGCATTTT. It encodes CASSRDTYQPQHF.

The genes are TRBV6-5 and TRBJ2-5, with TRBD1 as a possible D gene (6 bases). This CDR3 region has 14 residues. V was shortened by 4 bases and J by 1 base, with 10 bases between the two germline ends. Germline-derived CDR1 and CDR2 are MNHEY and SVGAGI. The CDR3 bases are TGTGCCAGCAGTTTGGGCAGGGGCCAAGAGACCCAGTACTTC. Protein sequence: CASSLGRGQETQYF.

The CDR3 bases are TGCGCCAGCAGCCTCACAGGGGGGCAAGAGACCCAGTACTTC. This translates into CASSLTGGQETQYF. The chain combines TRBV5-1 with TRBJ2-5; 8 nucleotides align to TRBD1. The CDR3 contains 14 residues. Germline CDR1 SGHRS, CDR2 YFSETQ. The ends lost 4 bases at V and 2 bases at J; junction bases unmatched: 4.

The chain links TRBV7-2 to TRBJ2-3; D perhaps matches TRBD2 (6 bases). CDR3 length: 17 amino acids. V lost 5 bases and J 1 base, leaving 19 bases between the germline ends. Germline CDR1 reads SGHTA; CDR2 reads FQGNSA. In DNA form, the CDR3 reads TGTGCCAGCAGCCTTTGGGCAAGCGGGCCTGGCACAGATACGCAGTATTTT. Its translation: CASSLWASGPGTDTQYF.

The DNA of the CDR3 is TGTGCCAGCAGGCCGACCGGGACAGGACGGAACACCGGGGAGCTGTTTTTT. It is translated as CASRPTGTGRNTGELFF. The chain has TRBV7-8 and TRBJ2-2; 8 bases map to TRBD1. This CDR3 is 17 amino acids long. V was clipped by 6 bases and J by 1 base; unmatched bases: 10. Germline V gives CDR1 SGHVS, CDR2 FQNEAQ.

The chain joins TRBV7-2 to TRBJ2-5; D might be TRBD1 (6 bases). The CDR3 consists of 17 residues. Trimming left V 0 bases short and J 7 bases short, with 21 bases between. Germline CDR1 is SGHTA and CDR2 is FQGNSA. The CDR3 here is CASSLAPANDRTGTQYF. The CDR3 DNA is TGTGCCAGCAGCTTAGCCCCAGCAAATGACAGGACTGGGACCCAGTACTTC.

The CDR3 nucleotides are TGTGCTAGTGGTCCAGGACAGGGGAGGGACGAGCAGTACTTC. It codes for CASGPGQGRDEQYF. V gene TRBV12-5 combines with J gene TRBJ2-7, with 9 bases aligning to TRBD1. The CDR3 is made up of 14 amino acids. Germline V lookup: CDR1 LGHNT, CDR2 FRNRAP. The junction had 7 bases not matched to a gene; V was cut back by 5 bases and J by 5 bases.

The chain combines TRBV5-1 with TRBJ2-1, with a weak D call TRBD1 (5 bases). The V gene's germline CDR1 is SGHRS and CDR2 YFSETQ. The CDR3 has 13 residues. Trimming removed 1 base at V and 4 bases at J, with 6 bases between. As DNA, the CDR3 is TGCGCCAGCAGCTTGACAGGTTACAATGAGCAGTTCTTC. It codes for CASSLTGYNEQFF.

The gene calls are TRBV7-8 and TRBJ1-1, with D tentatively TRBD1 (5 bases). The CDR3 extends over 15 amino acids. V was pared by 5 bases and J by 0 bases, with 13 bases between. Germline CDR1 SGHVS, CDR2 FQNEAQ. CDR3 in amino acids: CASSQRQSLNTEAFF. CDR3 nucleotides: TGTGCCAGCAGCCAACGACAGAGTTTGAACACTGAAGCTTTCTTT.

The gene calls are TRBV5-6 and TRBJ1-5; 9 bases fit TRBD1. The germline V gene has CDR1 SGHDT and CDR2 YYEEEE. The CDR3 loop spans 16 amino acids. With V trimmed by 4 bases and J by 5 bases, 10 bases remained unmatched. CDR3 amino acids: CASSLGTGKSDQPQHF. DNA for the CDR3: TGTGCCAGCAGCCTGGGGACAGGGAAGTCAGATCAGCCCCAGCATTTT.

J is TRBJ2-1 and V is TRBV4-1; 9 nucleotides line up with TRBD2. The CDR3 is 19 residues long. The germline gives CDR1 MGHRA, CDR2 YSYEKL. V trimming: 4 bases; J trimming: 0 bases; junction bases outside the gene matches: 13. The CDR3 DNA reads TGCGCCAGCAGCCCTCGCCTAGCGGGGATTTATAGCTCCTACAATGAGCAGTTCTTC. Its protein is CASSPRLAGIYSSYNEQFF.

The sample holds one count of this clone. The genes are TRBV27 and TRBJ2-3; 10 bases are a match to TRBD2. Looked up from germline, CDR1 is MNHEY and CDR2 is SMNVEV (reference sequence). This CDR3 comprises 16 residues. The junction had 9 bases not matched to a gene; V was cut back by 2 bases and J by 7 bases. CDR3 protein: CASSLLAGAAGNTQYF. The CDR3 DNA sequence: TGTGCCAGCAGTTTACTAGCGGGGGCCGCAGGAAATACGCAGTATTTT.

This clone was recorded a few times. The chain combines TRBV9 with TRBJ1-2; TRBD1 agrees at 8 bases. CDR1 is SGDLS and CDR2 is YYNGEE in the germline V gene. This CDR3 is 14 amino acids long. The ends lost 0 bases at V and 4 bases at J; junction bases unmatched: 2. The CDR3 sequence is CASSVGTGTYGYTF. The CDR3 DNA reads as TGTGCCAGCAGCGTAGGGACAGGGACCTATGGCTACACCTTC.

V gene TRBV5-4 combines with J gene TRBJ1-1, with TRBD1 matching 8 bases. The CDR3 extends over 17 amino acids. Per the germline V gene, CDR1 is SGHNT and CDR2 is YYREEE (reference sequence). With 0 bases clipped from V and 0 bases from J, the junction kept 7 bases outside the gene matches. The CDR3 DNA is TGTGCCAGCAGCTTGGGTCAGGGGGCGGGGGTGAACACTGAAGCTTTCTTT. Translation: CASSLGQGAGVNTEAFF.

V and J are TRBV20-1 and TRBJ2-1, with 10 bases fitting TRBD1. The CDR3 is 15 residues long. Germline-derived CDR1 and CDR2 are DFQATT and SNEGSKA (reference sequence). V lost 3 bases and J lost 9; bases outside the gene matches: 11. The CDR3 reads CSASKGTGDVGEQFF. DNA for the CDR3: TGCAGTGCTAGTAAGGGGACAGGGGATGTCGGTGAGCAGTTCTTC.

CDR3 coding DNA: TGTGCCAGCAGCTCGGCTCCAGGGGGTATGGAGACCCAGTACTTC. Encoded protein: CASSSAPGGMETQYF. The chain carries TRBV7-3 and TRBJ2-5, with 7 bases aligning to TRBD1. CDR3 length equals 15 residues. The V gene end was trimmed by 4 bases and the J gene end by 5 bases; junction bases not matched to a gene: 10. The germline gives CDR1 SGHTA, CDR2 FQGTGA.

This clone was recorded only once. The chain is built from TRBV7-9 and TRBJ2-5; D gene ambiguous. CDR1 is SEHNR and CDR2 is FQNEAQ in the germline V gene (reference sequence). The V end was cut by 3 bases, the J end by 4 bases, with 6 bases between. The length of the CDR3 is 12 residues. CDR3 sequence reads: CASSFVRETQYF. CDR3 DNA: TGTGCCAGCAGCTTCGTCCGAGAGACCCAGTACTTC.